One sample yielded the 14 T cell receptor beta chains listed below, sequenced in a study of PD-1 blockade in mismatch repair-deficient tumors. Clones were read by immunoSEQ multiplex PCR, and TCRdb kept only the in-frame ones, dropping some. The sample has roughly 38,000 clones; around 80% are singletons. The source was PBMCs, collected approximately 41 weeks after starting pembrolizumab. Source of these receptors: an adult with mismatch repair-deficient cancer.

The CDR3 region has the DNA TGTGCCAGCAGCTCGGGACAGGGGCTAGTCCGGAACACTGAAGCTTTCTTT. Its translation is CASSSGQGLVRNTEAFF. The chain combines TRBV14 with TRBJ1-1; 10 nucleotides agree with TRBD1. Unmatched junction bases numbered 10, after V lost 5 bases and J lost 1 base. The CDR3 is 17 residues long. Germline CDR1 reads SGHDN; CDR2 reads FVKESK.

This rearrangement joins TRBV29-1 to TRBJ2-1; D is possibly TRBD1 (5 bases). The CDR3 loop spans 15 amino acids. Germline V gives CDR1 SQVTM, CDR2 ANQGSEA. Trimming stripped 3 bases from V and 0 bases from J, with 12 bases between. CDR3 protein: CSVDDRTSSYNEQFF. DNA of the CDR3: TGCAGCGTTGACGATAGGACAAGCTCCTACAATGAGCAGTTCTTC.

The chain combines TRBV27 with TRBJ2-7, with D tentatively TRBD1 (6 bases). V lost 2 bases and J lost 0, with 11 bases in between. The CDR3 covers 15 residues. From germline, CDR1 is MNHEY and CDR2 SMNVEV (reference sequence). CDR3 amino acids: CASSLTGLLSYEQYF. The DNA for the CDR3 is TGTGCCAGCAGTTTAACAGGGCTCCTCTCCTACGAGCAGTACTTC.

The chain recombines TRBV6-5 with TRBJ1-6; D ambiguous. Per germline, CDR1 MNHEY and CDR2 SVGAGI. This CDR3 spans 14 amino acids. The germline V and J ends were trimmed by 0 bases and 10 bases, with 10 bases remaining between them. The CDR3 reads CASSYSRSGSPLHF. The CDR3 DNA reads as TGTGCCAGCAGTTACTCTCGAAGCGGCTCACCCCTCCACTTT.

The rearrangement uses TRBV2 and TRBJ2-1; a possible D gene is TRBD2 (6 bases). V was clipped by 10 bases and J by 6 bases, with 10 bases between them. Germline values: CDR1 SNHLY, CDR2 FYNNEI. CDR3 length: 11 amino acids. CDR3 in amino acids: CATRLVNEQFF. The DNA for the CDR3 is TGTGCCACCCGACTAGTCAATGAGCAGTTCTTC.

The gene calls are TRBV6-5 and TRBJ2-1; TRBD2 is a possible D gene (6 bases). Germline loops: CDR1 MNHEY, CDR2 SVGAGI. The germline V and J ends were trimmed by 0 bases and 10 bases, with 10 bases remaining between them. The CDR3 contains 13 residues. CDR3 coding DNA: TGTGCCAGCAGTTACTCCGGGGGTGGGGAGCAGTTCTTC. This gives the protein CASSYSGGGEQFF.

The V call is TRBV5-4, the J call TRBJ2-5; 8 positions match TRBD1. The germline gives CDR1 SGHNT, CDR2 YYREEE (reference sequence). J was trimmed by 0 bases and V by 8 bases; bases with no gene match: 9. This CDR3 contains 15 residues. The CDR3 DNA is TGTGCCAGTTCGTTGACAGGGGCTCACCAAGAGACCCAGTACTTC. Translation: CASSLTGAHQETQYF.

CDR3 residues: CASNYRDRGTDTQYF. CDR3 sequence (DNA): TGTGCCAGTAACTACCGGGACAGGGGAACAGATACGCAGTATTTT. The rearrangement uses TRBV19 and TRBJ2-3; TRBD1 aligns across 10 bases. The CDR3 loop spans 15 amino acids. The J segment lost 3 bases and the V segment lost 7 bases, leaving 7 bases of the junction unmatched. Germline CDR1 is LNHDA and CDR2 is SQIVND (reference sequence).

This clone occurred a few times. The chain combines TRBV6-5 with TRBJ1-2; unclear D gene. Trimming left V 2 bases short and J 8 bases short, with 15 bases between. The CDR3 totals 14 residues. The germline gives CDR1 MNHEY, CDR2 SVGAGI. CDR3 protein: CASSYPDGRSGYTF. The DNA of the CDR3 is TGTGCCAGCAGTTACCCCGACGGGAGGAGCGGCTACACCTTC.

The rearrangement joins TRBV19 to TRBJ2-1; 13 bases fit TRBD2. The V gene end was trimmed by 5 bases and the J gene end by 0 bases; junction bases not matched to a gene: 7. Germline CDR1 is LNHDA and CDR2 is SQIVND (reference sequence). CDR3 length: 18 residues. The chain's CDR3 is CASSEPGLAGSSYNEQFF. CDR3 bases: TGTGCCAGTAGTGAACCGGGACTAGCGGGGAGCTCCTACAATGAGCAGTTCTTC.

The chain employs TRBV19 and TRBJ2-2; 12 positions match TRBD2. The germline CDR1 and CDR2 sequences are LNHDA and SQIVND (reference sequence). V shed 4 bases and J 3 bases; nucleotides not matched to a gene: 6. This CDR3 is 17 amino acids long. CDR3 region: CASSKSLAGGYTGELFF. CDR3 in DNA: TGTGCCAGTAGTAAATCTCTAGCGGGAGGGTACACCGGGGAGCTGTTTTTT.

The V gene is TRBV5-4, the J gene TRBJ2-1; possibly TRBD1 for D (6 bases). Trimming shortened V by 4 bases and J by 6 bases, and 20 bases separated the two germline ends. There are 16 residues in the CDR3. Per germline, CDR1 SGHNT and CDR2 YYREEE (reference sequence). CDR3 in DNA: TGTGCCAGCAGCCATAAAGTTACAGGGTACGGCAATGAGCAGTTCTTC. This sequence encodes CASSHKVTGYGNEQFF.

This sequence joins TRBV19 and TRBJ2-3, with 12 bases identical to TRBD1. The germline CDR1 and CDR2 sequences are LNHDA and SQIVND (reference sequence). CDR3 length: 14 amino acids. After removal of 5 bases from V and 5 bases from J, the junction contained 2 bases not matched to a gene. The CDR3 DNA reads as TGTGCCAGTAGTGGGGACAGGGGGCAAGATACGCAGTATTTT. It translates to CASSGDRGQDTQYF.

V usage is TRBV30 and J usage is TRBJ1-2; D may be TRBD1 (5 bases). Per germline, CDR1 GTSNPN and CDR2 SVGIG (reference sequence). The V end lost 4 bases, the J end lost 3 bases, and 12 bases lay between the germline ends. The CDR3 extends over 13 amino acids. The CDR3 reads CAWTLGPHYGYTF. In nucleotides, the CDR3 is TGTGCCTGGACTCTGGGGCCCCACTATGGCTACACCTTC. The whole variable domain, remainder taken from reference TRBV30 and TRBJ1-2, is SQTIHQWPATLVQPVGSPLSLECTVEGTSNPNLYWYRQAAGRGLQLLFYSVGIGQISSEVPQNLSASRPQDRQFILSSKKLLLSDSGFYLCAWTLGPHYGYTFGSGTRLTVV.